The T cell receptor beta chain described here comes from a study of blood T cell repertoires in COVID-19. The wider study: Italy, Spain and the United States were the sources of the convalescent and acute COVID-19 samples.

The germline CDR1 and CDR2 sequences are MDHEN and SYDVKM. There are 16 residues in the CDR3. The V end was cut by 4 bases, the J end by 1 base, with 14 bases between. Profiled with immunoSEQ multiplex PCR; TCRdb holds only in-frame clones, not every one. The data show 75,000 to 95,000 clones, about 70% seen once. Material: peripheral blood. The sequence was collected from an older woman in a cohort sampled during active or convalescent COVID-19. This chain links TRBV28 with TRBJ1-3; D may be TRBD1 (5 bases). The CDR3 spells CASSSPGGESGNTIYF. The DNA for the CDR3 is TGTGCCAGCAGTTCCCCGGGAGGGGAGTCTGGAAACACCATATATTTT.